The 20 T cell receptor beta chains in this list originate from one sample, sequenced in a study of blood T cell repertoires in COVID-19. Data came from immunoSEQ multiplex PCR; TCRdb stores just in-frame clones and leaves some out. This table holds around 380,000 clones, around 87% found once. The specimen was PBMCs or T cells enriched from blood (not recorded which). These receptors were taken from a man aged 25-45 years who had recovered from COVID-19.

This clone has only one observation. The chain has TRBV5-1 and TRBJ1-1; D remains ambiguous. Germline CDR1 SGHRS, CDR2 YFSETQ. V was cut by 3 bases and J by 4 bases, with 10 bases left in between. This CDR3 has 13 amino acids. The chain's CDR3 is CASSSGRVTEAFF. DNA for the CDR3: TGCGCCAGCAGCTCTGGGCGGGTCACTGAAGCTTTCTTT.

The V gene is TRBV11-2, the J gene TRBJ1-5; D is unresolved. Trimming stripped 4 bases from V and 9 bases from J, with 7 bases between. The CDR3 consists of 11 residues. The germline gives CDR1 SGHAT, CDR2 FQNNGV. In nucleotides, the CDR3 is TGTGCCAGCAGCTCTGGAGGGCCCCAGCATTTT. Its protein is CASSSGGPQHF.

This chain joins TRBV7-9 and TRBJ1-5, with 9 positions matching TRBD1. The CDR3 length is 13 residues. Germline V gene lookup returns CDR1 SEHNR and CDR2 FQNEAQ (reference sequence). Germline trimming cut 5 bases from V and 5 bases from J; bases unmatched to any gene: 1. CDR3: CASSRTGDQPQHF. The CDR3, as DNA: TGTGCCAGCAGCCGGACAGGGGATCAGCCCCAGCATTTT.

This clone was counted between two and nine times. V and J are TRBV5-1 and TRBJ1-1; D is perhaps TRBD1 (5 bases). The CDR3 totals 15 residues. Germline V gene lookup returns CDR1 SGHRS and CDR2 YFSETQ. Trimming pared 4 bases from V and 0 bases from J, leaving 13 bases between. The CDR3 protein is CASSPVLTVNTEAFF. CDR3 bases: TGCGCCAGCAGCCCGGTATTGACAGTGAACACTGAAGCTTTCTTT.

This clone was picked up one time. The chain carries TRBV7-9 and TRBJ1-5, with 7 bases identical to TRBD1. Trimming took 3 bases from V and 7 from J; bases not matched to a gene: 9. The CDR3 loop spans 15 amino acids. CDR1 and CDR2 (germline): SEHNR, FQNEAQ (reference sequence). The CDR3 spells CASSFTGAPGQPQHF. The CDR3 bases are TGTGCCAGCAGCTTTACAGGGGCTCCGGGGCAGCCCCAGCATTTT.

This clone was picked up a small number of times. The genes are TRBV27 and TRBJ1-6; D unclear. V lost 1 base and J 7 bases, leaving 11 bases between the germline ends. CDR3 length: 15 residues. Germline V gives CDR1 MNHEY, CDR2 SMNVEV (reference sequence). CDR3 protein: CASSLYPGVNSPLHF. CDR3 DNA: TGTGCCAGCAGTTTATACCCCGGTGTGAATTCACCCCTCCACTTT.

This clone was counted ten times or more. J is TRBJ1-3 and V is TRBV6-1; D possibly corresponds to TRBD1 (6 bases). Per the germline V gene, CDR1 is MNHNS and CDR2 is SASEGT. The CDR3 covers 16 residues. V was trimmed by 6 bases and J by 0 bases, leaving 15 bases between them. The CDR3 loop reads CASSERPGDSGNTIYF. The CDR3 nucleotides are TGTGCCAGCAGCGAAAGACCAGGGGACTCTGGAAACACCATATATTTT.

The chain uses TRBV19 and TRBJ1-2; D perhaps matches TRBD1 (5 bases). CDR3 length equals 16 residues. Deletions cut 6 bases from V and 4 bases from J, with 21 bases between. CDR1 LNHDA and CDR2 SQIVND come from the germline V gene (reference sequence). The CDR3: CASRRGGGTHPYGYTF. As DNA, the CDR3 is TGTGCCAGTAGACGCGGGGGAGGGACCCACCCCTATGGCTACACCTTC. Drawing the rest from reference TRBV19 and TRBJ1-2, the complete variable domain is DGGITQSPKYLFRKEGQNVTLSCEQNLNHDAMYWYRQDPGQGLRLIYYSQIVNDFQKGDIAEGYSVSREKKESFPLTVTSAQKNPTAFYLCASRRGGGTHPYGYTFGSGTRLTVV.

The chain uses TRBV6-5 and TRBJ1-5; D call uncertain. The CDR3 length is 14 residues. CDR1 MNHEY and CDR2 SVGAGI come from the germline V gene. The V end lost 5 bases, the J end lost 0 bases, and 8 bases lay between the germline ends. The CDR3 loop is CASSTAGSNQPQHF. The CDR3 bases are TGTGCCAGCAGTACAGCAGGTAGCAATCAGCCCCAGCATTTT.

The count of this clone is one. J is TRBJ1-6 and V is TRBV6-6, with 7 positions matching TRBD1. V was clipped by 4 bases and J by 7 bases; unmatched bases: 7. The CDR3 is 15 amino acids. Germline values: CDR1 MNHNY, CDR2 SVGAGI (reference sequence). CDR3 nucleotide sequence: TGTGCCAGCAGTTCAACAGGGGCGGGAAATTCACCCCTCCACTTT. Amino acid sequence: CASSSTGAGNSPLHF.

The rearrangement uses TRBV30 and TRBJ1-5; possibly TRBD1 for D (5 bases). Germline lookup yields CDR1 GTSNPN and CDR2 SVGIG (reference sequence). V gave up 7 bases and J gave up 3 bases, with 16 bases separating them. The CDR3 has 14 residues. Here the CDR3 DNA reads TGTGCCTCTTCATGGGACTCTGCCAATCAGCCCCAGCATTTT. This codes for CASSWDSANQPQHF.

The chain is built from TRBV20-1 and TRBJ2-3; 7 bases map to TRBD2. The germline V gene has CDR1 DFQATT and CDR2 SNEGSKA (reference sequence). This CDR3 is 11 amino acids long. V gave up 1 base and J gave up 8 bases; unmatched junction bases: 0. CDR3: CSARGGGTQYF. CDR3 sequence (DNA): TGCAGTGCTAGAGGGGGGGGTACGCAGTATTTT.

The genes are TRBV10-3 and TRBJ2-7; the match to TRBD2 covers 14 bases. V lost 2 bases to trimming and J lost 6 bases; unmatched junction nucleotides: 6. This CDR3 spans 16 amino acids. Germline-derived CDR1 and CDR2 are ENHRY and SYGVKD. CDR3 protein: CAISEVTSGGATEQYF. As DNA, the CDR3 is TGTGCCATCAGTGAGGTGACTAGCGGGGGGGCGACCGAGCAGTACTTC.

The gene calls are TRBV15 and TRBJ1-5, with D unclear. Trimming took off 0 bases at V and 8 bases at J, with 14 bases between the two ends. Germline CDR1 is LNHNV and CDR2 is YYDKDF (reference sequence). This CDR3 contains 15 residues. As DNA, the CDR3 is TGTGCCACCAGCAGAGATAGGGCGGCCGGGGAGCCCCAGCATTTT. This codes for CATSRDRAAGEPQHF.

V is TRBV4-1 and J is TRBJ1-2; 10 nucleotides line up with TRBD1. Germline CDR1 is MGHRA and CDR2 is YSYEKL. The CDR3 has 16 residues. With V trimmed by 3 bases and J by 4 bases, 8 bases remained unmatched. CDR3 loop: CASSHPDRGPRYGYTF. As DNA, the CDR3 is TGCGCCAGCAGCCACCCAGACAGGGGGCCCCGCTATGGCTACACCTTC.

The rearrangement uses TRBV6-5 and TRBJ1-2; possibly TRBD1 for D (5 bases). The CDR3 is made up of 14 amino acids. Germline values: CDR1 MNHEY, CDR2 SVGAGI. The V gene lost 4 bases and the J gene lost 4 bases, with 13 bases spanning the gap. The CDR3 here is CASSFSTDFYGYTF. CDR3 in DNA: TGTGCCAGCAGTTTCTCGACAGACTTCTATGGCTACACCTTC.

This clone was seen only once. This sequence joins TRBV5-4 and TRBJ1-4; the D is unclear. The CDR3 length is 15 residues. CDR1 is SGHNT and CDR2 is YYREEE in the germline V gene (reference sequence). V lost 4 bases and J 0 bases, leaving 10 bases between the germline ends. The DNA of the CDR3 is TGTGCCAGCAGCGTCCTCTCTGCAACTAATGAAAAACTGTTTTTT. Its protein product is CASSVLSATNEKLFF.

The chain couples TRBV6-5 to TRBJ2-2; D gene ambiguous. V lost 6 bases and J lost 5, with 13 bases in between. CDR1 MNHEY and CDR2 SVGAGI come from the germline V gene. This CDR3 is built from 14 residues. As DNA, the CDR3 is TGTGCCAGCAGCTTTACTCCGGTGACCGGGGAGCTGTTTTTT. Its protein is CASSFTPVTGELFF.

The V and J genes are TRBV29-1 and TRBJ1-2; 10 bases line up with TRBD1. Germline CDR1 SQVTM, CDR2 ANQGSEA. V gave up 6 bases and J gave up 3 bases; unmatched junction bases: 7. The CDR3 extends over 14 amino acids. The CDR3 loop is CSVVDRGGYYGYTF. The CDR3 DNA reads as TGCAGCGTCGTGGACAGGGGGGGGTACTATGGCTACACCTTC.

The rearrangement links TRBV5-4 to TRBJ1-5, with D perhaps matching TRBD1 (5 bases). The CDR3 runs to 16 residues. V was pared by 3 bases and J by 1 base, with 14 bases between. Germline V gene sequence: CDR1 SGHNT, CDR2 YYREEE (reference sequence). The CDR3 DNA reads TGTGCCAGCAGCTGGGACGGAGGAGGGAGCAATCAGCCCCAGCATTTT. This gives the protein CASSWDGGGSNQPQHF.